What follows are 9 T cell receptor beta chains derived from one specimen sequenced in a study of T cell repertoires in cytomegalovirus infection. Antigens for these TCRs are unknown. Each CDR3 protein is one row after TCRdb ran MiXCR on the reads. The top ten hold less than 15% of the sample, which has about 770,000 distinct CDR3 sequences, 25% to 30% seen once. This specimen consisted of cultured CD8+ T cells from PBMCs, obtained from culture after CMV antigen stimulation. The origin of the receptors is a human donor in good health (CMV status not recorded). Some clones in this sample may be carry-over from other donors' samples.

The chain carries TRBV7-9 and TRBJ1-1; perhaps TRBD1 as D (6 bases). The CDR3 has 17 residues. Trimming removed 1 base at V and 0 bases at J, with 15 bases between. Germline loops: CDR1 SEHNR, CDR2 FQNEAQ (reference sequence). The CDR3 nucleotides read TGTGCCAGCAGCTTAGTGTTTCAGGGGCTTTTGAACACTGAAGCTTTCTTT. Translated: CASSLVFQGLLNTEAFF. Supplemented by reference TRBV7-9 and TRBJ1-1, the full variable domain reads DTGVSQNPRHKITKRGQNVTFRCDPISEHNRLYWYRQTLGQGPEFLTYFQNEAQLEKSRLLSDRFSAERPKGSFSTLEIQRTEQGDSAMYLCASSLVFQGLLNTEAFFGQGTRLTVV.

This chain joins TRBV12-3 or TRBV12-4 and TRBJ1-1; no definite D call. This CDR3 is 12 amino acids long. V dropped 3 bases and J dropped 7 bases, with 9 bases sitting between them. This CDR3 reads CASSFLGFEAFF. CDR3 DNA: TGTGCCAGCAGTTTCTTGGGATTTGAAGCTTTCTTT.

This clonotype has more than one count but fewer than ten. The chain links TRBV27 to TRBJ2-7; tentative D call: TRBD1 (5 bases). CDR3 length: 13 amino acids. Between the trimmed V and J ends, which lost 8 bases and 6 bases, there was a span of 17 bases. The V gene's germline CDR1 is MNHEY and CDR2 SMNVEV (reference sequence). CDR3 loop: CASATRAGREQYV. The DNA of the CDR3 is TGTGCCAGCGCGACCCGAGCAGGGCGCGAGCAGTACGTC.

The CDR3 loop reads CASSSPGQGRDEETQYF. DNA of the CDR3: TGCGCCAGCAGCAGTCCGGGACAGGGGAGAGACGAAGAGACCCAGTACTTC. The chain is built from TRBV4-3 and TRBJ2-5; 10 bases are shared with TRBD1. This CDR3 region has 17 residues. Germline CDR1 is LGHNA and CDR2 is YSLEER. V dropped 5 bases and J dropped 3; count of bases not matched to a gene: 12.

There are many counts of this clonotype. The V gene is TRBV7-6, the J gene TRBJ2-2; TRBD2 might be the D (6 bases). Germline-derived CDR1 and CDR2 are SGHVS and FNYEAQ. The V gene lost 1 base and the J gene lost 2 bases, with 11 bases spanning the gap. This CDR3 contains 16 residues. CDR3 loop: CASSLVAGTNTGELFF. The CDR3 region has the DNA TGTGCCAGCAGCTTAGTGGCGGGGACTAACACCGGGGAGCTGTTTTTT.

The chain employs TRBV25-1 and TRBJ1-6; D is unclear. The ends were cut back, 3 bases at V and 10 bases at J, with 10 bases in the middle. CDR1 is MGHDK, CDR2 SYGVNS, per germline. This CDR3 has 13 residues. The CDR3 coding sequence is TGTGCCAGCAGTGACCGCGAAAAGTCACCCCTCCACTTT. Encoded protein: CASSDREKSPLHF.

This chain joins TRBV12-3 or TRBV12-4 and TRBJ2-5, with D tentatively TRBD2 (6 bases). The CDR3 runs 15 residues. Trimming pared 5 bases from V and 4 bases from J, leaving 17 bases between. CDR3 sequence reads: CASSGDLRRGETQYF. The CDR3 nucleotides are TGTGCCAGCAGTGGGGACCTGAGGAGGGGAGAGACCCAGTACTTC.

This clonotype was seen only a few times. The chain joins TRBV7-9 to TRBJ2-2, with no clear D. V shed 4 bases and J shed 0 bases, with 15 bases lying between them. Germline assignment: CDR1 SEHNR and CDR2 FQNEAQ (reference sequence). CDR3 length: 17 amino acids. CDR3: CASSSKVLETNTGELFF. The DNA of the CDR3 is TGTGCCAGCAGCTCCAAAGTCCTAGAAACGAACACCGGGGAGCTGTTTTTT.

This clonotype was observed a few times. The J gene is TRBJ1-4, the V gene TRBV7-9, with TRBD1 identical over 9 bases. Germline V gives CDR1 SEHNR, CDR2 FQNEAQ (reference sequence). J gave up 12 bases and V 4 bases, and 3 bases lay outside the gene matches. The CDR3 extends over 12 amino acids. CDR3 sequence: CASSWDREELFF. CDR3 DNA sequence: TGTGCCAGCAGCTGGGACAGGGAGGAACTGTTTTTT.